This TCR beta chain was retrieved from a study of T cell repertoires in cytomegalovirus infection. Study-level information: Through public TCR beta signatures, both CMV infection and matching HLA type were indicated.

Via MiXCR, TCRdb re-called the reads, giving one row per CDR3 protein. This table holds roughly 920,000 distinct CDR3 sequences, roughly 30% found once. This clonotype was detected only a few times. Its antigen is undetermined. The TCR sequence derives from a human donor in good health (CMV status not recorded). Some clones in this sample may be carry-over from other donors' samples. The sequencing here drew on cultured CD8+ T cells from PBMCs, taken from culture after CMV antigen stimulation.

The CDR3 DNA is TGTGCCAGCAGCCGCTGGACAGCCGAGAACACCGGGGAGCTGTTTTTT. It is translated as CASSRWTAENTGELFF. The V and J genes are TRBV11-2 and TRBJ2-2; tentative D call: TRBD1 (6 bases). V was clipped by 5 bases and J by 1 base, with 14 bases between them. Germline-derived CDR1 and CDR2 are SGHAT and FQNNGV. The CDR3 loop spans 16 amino acids. Filled out from reference TRBV11-2 and TRBJ2-2, the complete variable domain reads EAGVAQSPRYKIIEKRQSVAFWCNPISGHATLYWYQQILGQGPKLLIQFQNNGVVDDSQLPKDRFSAERLKGVDSTLKIQPAKLEDSAVYLCASSRWTAENTGELFFGEGSRLTVL.